The next 26 T cell receptor beta chains were all read from a single sample in a study of STAT5B mutations in CD4+ large granular lymphocyte leukemia. Clones were sequenced by immunoSEQ multiplex PCR, and TCRdb holds only the in-frame ones, with some missing. The data hold 31,000 or so clones, with roughly 91% observed a single time. Sample: CD4+ T cells from blood buffy coats. The receptor set was obtained from a human donor in good health.

The gene calls are TRBV5-1 and TRBJ2-1; D is unresolved. The CDR3 is 16 amino acids. Germline V gene data show CDR1 as SGHRS and CDR2 as YFSETQ. Trimming removed 4 bases from V and 5 bases from J, with 19 bases in between. The CDR3 coding sequence is TGCGCCAGCAGCCCGCTCAACCCCCAGGCGGACAATGAGCAGTTCTTC. It specifies CASSPLNPQADNEQFF.

The chain combines TRBV6-5 with TRBJ2-1; 13 nucleotides agree with TRBD2. CDR1 is MNHEY and CDR2 is SVGAGI in the germline V gene. V lost 5 bases to trimming and J lost 7 bases; unmatched junction nucleotides: 5. The CDR3 is made up of 15 amino acids. CDR3 in amino acids: CASSQPGLAGNEQFF. CDR3 DNA sequence: TGTGCCAGCAGTCAACCGGGACTAGCGGGAAATGAGCAGTTCTTC.

This clone was detected only once. The V call is TRBV18, the J call TRBJ2-7, with 10 bases identical to TRBD1. V was clipped by 5 bases and J by 5 bases; unmatched bases: 9. The CDR3 is 15 residues long. Germline V gene data show CDR1 as KGHSH and CDR2 as LQKENI. The chain's CDR3 is CASSTTLTGGHEQYF. DNA of the CDR3: TGTGCCAGCTCAACAACTTTGACAGGGGGCCACGAGCAGTACTTC.

This clone appeared a few times. CDR3 sequence: CASSEYPTGYGYTF. As DNA, the CDR3 is TGTGCCAGCAGTGAATACCCGACGGGCTATGGCTACACCTTC. V gene TRBV6-1 combines with J gene TRBJ1-2; D is unclear. The CDR3 length is 14 residues. With 2 bases removed from V and 4 bases from J, the gap between germline ends came to 11 bases. Germline loops: CDR1 MNHNS, CDR2 SASEGT.

The rearrangement links TRBV5-8 to TRBJ2-2; 8 bases fit TRBD1. Germline trimming cut 1 base from V and 5 bases from J; bases unmatched to any gene: 10. The CDR3 is made up of 17 amino acids. CDR1 and CDR2 (germline): SGHTS, YDEGEE. The CDR3 protein is CASSLRTGQKITGELFF. The CDR3 DNA follows: TGTGCCAGCAGCTTGAGGACAGGGCAGAAGATTACCGGGGAGCTGTTTTTT.

With respect to this clone: Germline is not matched at one junction end, which may reflect a read error. The chain joins TRBV28 to TRBJ1-2, with 8 bases identical to TRBD1. This CDR3 contains 16 residues. CDR1 is MDHEN, CDR2 SYDVKM, per germline. CDR3 in amino acids: CASSFPTGETNSGYTF. The CDR3 bases are TGTGCCAGCAGTTTCCCGACAGGGGAAACTAACTCTGGCTACACCTTC.

This chain joins TRBV5-4 and TRBJ2-1; 11 positions agree with TRBD2. With 4 bases clipped from V and 9 bases from J, the junction kept 9 bases outside the gene matches. Per germline, CDR1 SGHNT and CDR2 YYREEE (reference sequence). This CDR3 contains 15 residues. This CDR3 is CASSISGRESGEQFF. The CDR3 DNA sequence: TGTGCCAGCAGCATTAGCGGGAGGGAGAGCGGTGAGCAGTTCTTC.

The V call is TRBV9, the J call TRBJ2-1; 11 positions match TRBD2. Trimming cost V 5 bases and J 10 bases; bases outside gene matches: 8. CDR3 length: 14 residues. Germline V gene data show CDR1 as SGDLS and CDR2 as YYNGEE. The CDR3 DNA follows: TGTGCCAGCAGGGCCGGGACTAGCGGTTCAGAGCAGTTCTTC. Translating gives CASRAGTSGSEQFF.

In its sample, this clone was seen once. The rearrangement uses TRBV12-5 and TRBJ1-5; D is uncertain. Germline lookup yields CDR1 LGHNT and CDR2 FRNRAP. The CDR3 runs 14 residues. The V gene lost 5 bases and the J gene lost 6 bases, with 14 bases spanning the gap. This chain's CDR3 is CASGLDPLSQPQHF. The CDR3 region has the DNA TGTGCTAGTGGTCTGGACCCGTTAAGTCAGCCCCAGCATTTT. The full variable domain, with the rest looked up from reference TRBV12-5 and TRBJ1-5, is DARVTQTPRHKVTEMGQEVTMRCQPILGHNTVFWYRQTMMQGLELLAYFRNRAPLDDSGMPKDRFSAEMPDATLATLKIQPSEPRDSAVYFCASGLDPLSQPQHFGDGTRLSIL.

V gene TRBV5-4 combines with J gene TRBJ1-4; D is possibly TRBD1 (5 bases). Germline V gene data show CDR1 as SGHNT and CDR2 as YYREEE (reference sequence). Trimming shortened V by 0 bases and J by 3 bases, and 12 bases separated the two germline ends. The CDR3 is 16 amino acids. CDR3 region: CASSLGGSQPNEKLFF. Here the CDR3 DNA reads TGTGCCAGCAGCTTGGGGGGGTCACAGCCTAATGAAAAACTGTTTTTT.

This clone was counted once. The CDR3 sequence: CASSPFGGSGGYTF. The CDR3 region has the DNA TGTGCCAGCAGCCCTTTTGGGGGGTCTGGTGGCTACACCTTC. The chain recombines TRBV2 with TRBJ1-2; D perhaps matches TRBD1 (5 bases). The ends were cut back, 6 bases at V and 7 bases at J, with 18 bases in the middle. Germline CDR1 reads SNHLY; CDR2 reads FYNNEI. The CDR3 runs to 14 residues.

The chain combines TRBV2 with TRBJ2-7; the match to TRBD2 covers 12 bases. The CDR3 sequence is 17 residues long. CDR1 SNHLY and CDR2 FYNNEI come from the germline V gene. The junction had 10 bases not matched to a gene; V was cut back by 2 bases and J by 5 bases. The CDR3 DNA reads as TGTGCCAGCAGTGAATCCGGGAGGCTAGCGGGAGGGAACGAGCAGTACTTC. Residues: CASSESGRLAGGNEQYF. Supplemented by reference TRBV2 and TRBJ2-7, the full variable domain reads EPEVTQTPSHQVTQMGQEVILRCVPISNHLYFYWYRQILGQKVEFLVSFYNNEISEKSEIFDDQFSVERPDGSNFTLKIRSTKLEDSAMYFCASSESGRLAGGNEQYFGPGTRLTVT.

The rearrangement joins TRBV27 to TRBJ2-7, with TRBD1 matching 8 bases. This CDR3 region has 15 residues. Germline CDR1 is MNHEY and CDR2 is SMNVEV (reference sequence). The ends lost 3 bases at V and 3 bases at J; junction bases unmatched: 7. The CDR3 region has the DNA TGTGCCAGCAGTTTCTATAGGACAGGGAACTACGAGCAGTACTTC. Its translation is CASSFYRTGNYEQYF.

This clone appeared a single time. V gene TRBV11-1 combines with J gene TRBJ2-7; no reliable D call. The V end was cut by 5 bases, the J end by 5 bases, with 16 bases between. This CDR3 spans 14 amino acids. Germline assignment: CDR1 SGHAT and CDR2 FQDESV (reference sequence). The CDR3 loop reads CASSLGQLWDEQYF. The CDR3, as DNA: TGTGCCAGCAGCCTGGGCCAGCTATGGGACGAGCAGTACTTC.

The rearrangement joins TRBV9 to TRBJ2-3, with TRBD2 identical over 9 bases. Germline values: CDR1 SGDLS, CDR2 YYNGEE. The V gene end was trimmed by 2 bases and the J gene end by 0 bases; junction bases not matched to a gene: 4. The CDR3 is 16 residues long. CDR3 loop: CASSVTSGPSTDTQYF. CDR3 bases: TGTGCCAGCAGCGTTACTAGCGGGCCAAGCACAGATACGCAGTATTTT.

V is TRBV15 and J is TRBJ2-3; 12 positions match TRBD2. Germline CDR1 is LNHNV and CDR2 is YYDKDF (reference sequence). The V segment lost 3 bases and the J segment 5 bases; nucleotides outside the gene matches: 18. The CDR3 sequence is 20 residues long. The CDR3: CATSSSKGFLAGGPGDTQYF. The CDR3 DNA follows: TGTGCCACCAGCAGTTCAAAGGGGTTTCTAGCGGGAGGGCCAGGAGATACGCAGTATTTT.

The chain is built from TRBV30 and TRBJ2-1, with 9 bases aligning to TRBD2. The germline V gene has CDR1 GTSNPN and CDR2 SVGIG (reference sequence). This CDR3 has 13 amino acids. The J segment lost 6 bases and the V segment lost 8 bases, leaving 8 bases of the junction unmatched. The CDR3 DNA follows: TGTGCCGGCCATAGCGGGAGCGGCAATGAGCAGTTCTTC. This gives the protein CAGHSGSGNEQFF.

V and J are TRBV27 and TRBJ2-1; TRBD1 might be the D (6 bases). CDR3 length: 12 amino acids. Germline CDR1 MNHEY, CDR2 SMNVEV (reference sequence). The germline V and J ends were trimmed by 5 bases and 7 bases, with 9 bases remaining between them. The CDR3 spells CASSDRGNEQFF. CDR3 nucleotides: TGTGCCAGCAGTGATAGGGGGAATGAGCAGTTCTTC.

The rearrangement links TRBV19 to TRBJ2-5, with D possibly matching TRBD1 (6 bases). CDR1 and CDR2 (germline): LNHDA, SQIVND (reference sequence). This CDR3 has 15 amino acids. V was shortened by 5 bases and J by 4 bases, with 17 bases between the two germline ends. As DNA, the CDR3 is TGTGCCAGTAGTGCCTACAGGGATACCGGAGAGACCCAGTACTTC. This sequence encodes CASSAYRDTGETQYF.

The rearrangement uses TRBV18 and TRBJ2-7; 11 bases align to TRBD2. Germline lookup yields CDR1 KGHSH and CDR2 LQKENI. J gave up 2 bases and V 4 bases, and 7 bases lay outside the gene matches. The CDR3 extends over 16 amino acids. The CDR3 here is CASSRSGLAAAYEQYF. For the CDR3, the DNA is TGTGCCAGCTCACGCTCGGGACTAGCGGCAGCCTACGAGCAGTACTTC.

V is TRBV19 and J is TRBJ2-3, with D hard to call. Germline-derived CDR1 and CDR2 are LNHDA and SQIVND (reference sequence). This CDR3 has 14 amino acids. Deletions cut 2 bases from V and 6 bases from J, with 12 bases between. CDR3 sequence (DNA): TGTGCCAGTAGTATATTGGCGGCTTTGGATACGCAGTATTTT. Protein product: CASSILAALDTQYF.

The chain couples TRBV6-1 to TRBJ1-2; D remains unclear. Germline V CDR1 and CDR2: MNHNS, SASEGT. This CDR3 comprises 13 residues. Trimming shortened V by 3 bases and J by 3 bases, and 8 bases separated the two germline ends. CDR3 protein: CASSEPGHYGYTF. The CDR3 nucleotides read TGTGCCAGCAGTGAGCCTGGCCACTATGGCTACACCTTC.

The J gene is TRBJ2-7, the V gene TRBV19; D may match TRBD1 or TRBD2 (5 bases each). V lost 1 base and J 4 bases, leaving 14 bases between the germline ends. Germline CDR1 is LNHDA and CDR2 is SQIVND (reference sequence). The CDR3 runs to 15 residues. In nucleotides, the CDR3 is TGTGCCAGTAGTATAGCGGCAGGGAGAGAGTACGAGCAGTACTTC. Protein: CASSIAAGREYEQYF. The variable domain in full, completed from reference TRBV19 and TRBJ2-7, reads DGGITQSPKYLFRKEGQNVTLSCEQNLNHDAMYWYRQDPGQGLRLIYYSQIVNDFQKGDIAEGYSVSREKKESFPLTVTSAQKNPTAFYLCASSIAAGREYEQYFGPGTRLTVT.

The chain carries TRBV18 and TRBJ1-5; possibly TRBD1 for D (6 bases). Trimming cost V 3 bases and J 1 base, with 13 bases left between them. There are 16 residues in the CDR3. Per the germline V gene, CDR1 is KGHSH and CDR2 is LQKENI. The chain's CDR3 is CASSPGGGPSNQPQHF. The CDR3 DNA follows: TGTGCCAGCTCACCCGGTGGGGGCCCGAGCAATCAGCCCCAGCATTTT.

This clone was found a few times. V is TRBV25-1 and J is TRBJ2-7; 14 positions match TRBD2. This CDR3 comprises 15 residues. J lost 6 bases, V lost 1 base, and 2 bases had no gene match. Germline V gives CDR1 MGHDK, CDR2 SYGVNS. This CDR3 is CASSEWGTSGSEQYF. For the CDR3, the DNA is TGTGCCAGCAGTGAATGGGGGACTAGCGGGAGCGAGCAGTACTTC.

This chain links TRBV27 with TRBJ1-2, with 10 bases matching TRBD1. Germline trimming cut 6 bases from V and 4 bases from J; bases unmatched to any gene: 8. CDR1 and CDR2 from the germline V gene are MNHEY and SMNVEV (reference sequence). The CDR3 contains 15 residues. The CDR3 loop is CASSRTGGPGYGYTF. CDR3 nucleotides: TGTGCCAGCAGCCGGACAGGGGGTCCCGGCTATGGCTACACCTTC.